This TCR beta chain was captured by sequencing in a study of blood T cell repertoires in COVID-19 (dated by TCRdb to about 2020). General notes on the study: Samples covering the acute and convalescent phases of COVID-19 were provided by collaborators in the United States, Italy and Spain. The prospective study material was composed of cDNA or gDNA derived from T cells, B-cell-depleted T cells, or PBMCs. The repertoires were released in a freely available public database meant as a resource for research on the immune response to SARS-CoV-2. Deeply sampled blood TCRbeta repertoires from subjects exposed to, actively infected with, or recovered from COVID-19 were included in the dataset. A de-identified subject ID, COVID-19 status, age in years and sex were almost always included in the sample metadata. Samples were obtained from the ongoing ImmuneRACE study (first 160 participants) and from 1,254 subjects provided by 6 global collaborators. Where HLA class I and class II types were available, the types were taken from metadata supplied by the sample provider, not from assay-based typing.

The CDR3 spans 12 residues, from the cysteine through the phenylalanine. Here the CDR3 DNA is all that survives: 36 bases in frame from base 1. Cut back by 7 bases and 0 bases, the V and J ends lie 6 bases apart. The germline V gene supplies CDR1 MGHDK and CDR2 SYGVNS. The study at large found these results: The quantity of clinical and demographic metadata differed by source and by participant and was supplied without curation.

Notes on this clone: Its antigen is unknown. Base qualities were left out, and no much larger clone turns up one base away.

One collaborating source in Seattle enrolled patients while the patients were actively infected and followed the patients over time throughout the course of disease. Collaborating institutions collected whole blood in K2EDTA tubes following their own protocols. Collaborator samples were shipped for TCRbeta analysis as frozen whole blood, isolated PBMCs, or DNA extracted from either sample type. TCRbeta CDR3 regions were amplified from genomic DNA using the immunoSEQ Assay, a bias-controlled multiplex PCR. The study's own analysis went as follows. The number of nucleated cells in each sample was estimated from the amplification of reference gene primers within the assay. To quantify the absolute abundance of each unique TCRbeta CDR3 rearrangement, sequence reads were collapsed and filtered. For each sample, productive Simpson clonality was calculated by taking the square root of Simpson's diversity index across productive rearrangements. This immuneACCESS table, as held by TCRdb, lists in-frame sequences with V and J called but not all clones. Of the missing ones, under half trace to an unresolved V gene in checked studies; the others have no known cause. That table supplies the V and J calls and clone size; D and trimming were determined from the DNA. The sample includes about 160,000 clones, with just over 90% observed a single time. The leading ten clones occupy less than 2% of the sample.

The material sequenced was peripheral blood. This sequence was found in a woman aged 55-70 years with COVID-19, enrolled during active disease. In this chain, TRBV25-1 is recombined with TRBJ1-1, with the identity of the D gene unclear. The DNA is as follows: TGTGCCAGCACGGGATTGAACACTGAAGCTTTCTTT. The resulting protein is CASTGLNTEAFF.